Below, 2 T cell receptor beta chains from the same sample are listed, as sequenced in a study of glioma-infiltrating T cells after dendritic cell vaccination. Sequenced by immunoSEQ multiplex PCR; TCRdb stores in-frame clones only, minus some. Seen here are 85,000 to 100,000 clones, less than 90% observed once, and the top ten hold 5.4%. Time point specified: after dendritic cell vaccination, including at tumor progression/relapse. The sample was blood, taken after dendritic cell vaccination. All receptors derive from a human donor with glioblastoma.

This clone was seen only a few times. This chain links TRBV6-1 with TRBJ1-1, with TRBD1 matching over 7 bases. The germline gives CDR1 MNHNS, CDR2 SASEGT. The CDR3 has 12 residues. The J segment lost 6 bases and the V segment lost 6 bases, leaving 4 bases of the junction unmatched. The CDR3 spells CASRTGISEAFF. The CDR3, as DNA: TGTGCCAGCAGGACAGGGATTTCTGAAGCTTTCTTT.

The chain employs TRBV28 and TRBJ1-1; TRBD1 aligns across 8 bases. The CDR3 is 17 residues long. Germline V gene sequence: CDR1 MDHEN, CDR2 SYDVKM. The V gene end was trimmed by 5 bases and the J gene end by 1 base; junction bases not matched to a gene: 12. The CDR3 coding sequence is TGTGCCAGCAGTCAGTGGACAGGGAGAAACAAGAACACTGAAGCTTTCTTT. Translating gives CASSQWTGRNKNTEAFF.